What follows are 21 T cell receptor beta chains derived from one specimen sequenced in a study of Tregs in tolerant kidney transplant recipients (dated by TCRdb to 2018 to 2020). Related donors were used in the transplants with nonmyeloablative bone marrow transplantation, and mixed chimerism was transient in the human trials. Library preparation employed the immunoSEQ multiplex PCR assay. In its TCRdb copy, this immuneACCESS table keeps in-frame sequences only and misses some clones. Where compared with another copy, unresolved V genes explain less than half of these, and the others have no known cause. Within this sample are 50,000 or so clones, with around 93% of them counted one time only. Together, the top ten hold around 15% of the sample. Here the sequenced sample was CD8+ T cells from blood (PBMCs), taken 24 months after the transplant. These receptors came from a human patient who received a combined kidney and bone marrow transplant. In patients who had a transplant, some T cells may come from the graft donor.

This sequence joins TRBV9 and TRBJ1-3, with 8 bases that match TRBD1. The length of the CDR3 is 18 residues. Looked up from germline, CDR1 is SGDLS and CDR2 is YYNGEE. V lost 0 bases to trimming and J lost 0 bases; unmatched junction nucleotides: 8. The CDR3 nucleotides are TGTGCCAGCAGCGTAGAGGACAGGGCAGTCATCTCTGGAAACACCATATATTTT. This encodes CASSVEDRAVISGNTIYF. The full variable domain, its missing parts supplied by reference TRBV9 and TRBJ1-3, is DSGVTQTPKHLITATGQRVTLRCSPRSGDLSVYWYQQSLDQGLQFLIQYYNGEERAKGNILERFSAQQFPDLHSELNLSSLELGDSALYFCASSVEDRAVISGNTIYFGEGSWLTVV.

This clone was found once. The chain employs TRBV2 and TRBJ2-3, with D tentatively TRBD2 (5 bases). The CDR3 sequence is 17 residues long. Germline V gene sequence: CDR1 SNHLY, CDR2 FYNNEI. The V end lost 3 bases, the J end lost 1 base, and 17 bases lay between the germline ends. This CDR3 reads CASSDLRAGEGTDTQYF. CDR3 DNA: TGTGCCAGCAGTGACTTGAGGGCCGGTGAGGGCACAGATACGCAGTATTTT.

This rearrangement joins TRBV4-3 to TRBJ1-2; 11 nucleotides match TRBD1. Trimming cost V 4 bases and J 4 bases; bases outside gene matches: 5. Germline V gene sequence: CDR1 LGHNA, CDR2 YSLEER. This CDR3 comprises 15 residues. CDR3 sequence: CASSPGQGAIYGYTF. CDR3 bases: TGCGCCAGCAGCCCCGGACAGGGGGCGATCTATGGCTACACCTTC.

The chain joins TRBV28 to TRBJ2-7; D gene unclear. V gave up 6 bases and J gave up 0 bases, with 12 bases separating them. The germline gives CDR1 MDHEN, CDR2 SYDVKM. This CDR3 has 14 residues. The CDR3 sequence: CASSPHLSSYEQYF. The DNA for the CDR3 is TGTGCCAGCAGCCCCCACCTCAGCTCCTACGAGCAGTACTTC.

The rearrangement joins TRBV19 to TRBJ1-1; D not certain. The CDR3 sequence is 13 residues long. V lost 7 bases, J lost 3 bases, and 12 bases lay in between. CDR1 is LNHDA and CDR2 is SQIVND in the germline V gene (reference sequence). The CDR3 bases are TGTGCCAGTACGCAGGATCCATACACTGAAGCTTTCTTT. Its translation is CASTQDPYTEAFF.

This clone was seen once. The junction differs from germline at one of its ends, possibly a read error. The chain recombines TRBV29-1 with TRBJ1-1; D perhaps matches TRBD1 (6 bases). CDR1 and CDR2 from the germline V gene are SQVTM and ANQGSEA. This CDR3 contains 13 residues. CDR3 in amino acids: CSFEKGVIAEAFF. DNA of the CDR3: TGCAGCTTTGAAAAGGGGGTCATCGCTGAAGCTTTCTTT.

The CDR3 loop is CASSVGQDNRPWYQETQYF. The CDR3 DNA reads as TGTGCCAGCAGCGTGGGACAGGACAATCGACCTTGGTACCAAGAGACCCAGTACTTC. This chain links TRBV9 with TRBJ2-5; 8 positions agree with TRBD1. Trimming cost V 2 bases and J 0 bases; bases outside gene matches: 15. CDR1 and CDR2 (germline): SGDLS, YYNGEE. The CDR3 length is 19 residues.

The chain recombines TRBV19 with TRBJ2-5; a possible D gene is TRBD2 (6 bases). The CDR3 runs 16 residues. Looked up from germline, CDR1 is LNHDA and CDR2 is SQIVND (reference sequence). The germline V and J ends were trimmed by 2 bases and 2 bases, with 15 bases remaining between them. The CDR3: CASSISGGGVQETQYF. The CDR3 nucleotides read TGTGCCAGTAGTATATCAGGAGGAGGGGTACAAGAGACCCAGTACTTC. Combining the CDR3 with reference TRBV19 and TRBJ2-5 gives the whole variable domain DGGITQSPKYLFRKEGQNVTLSCEQNLNHDAMYWYRQDPGQGLRLIYYSQIVNDFQKGDIAEGYSVSREKKESFPLTVTSAQKNPTAFYLCASSISGGGVQETQYFGPGTRLLVL.

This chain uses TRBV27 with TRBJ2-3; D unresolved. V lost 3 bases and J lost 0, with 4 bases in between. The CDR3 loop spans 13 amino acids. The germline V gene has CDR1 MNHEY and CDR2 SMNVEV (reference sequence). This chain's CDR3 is CASSLSSTDTQYF. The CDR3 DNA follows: TGTGCCAGCAGTTTGTCTAGCACAGATACGCAGTATTTT.

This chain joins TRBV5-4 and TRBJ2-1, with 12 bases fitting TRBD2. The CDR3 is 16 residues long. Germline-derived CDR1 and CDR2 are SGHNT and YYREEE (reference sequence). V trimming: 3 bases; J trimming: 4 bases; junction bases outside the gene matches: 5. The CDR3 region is CASSSSSGREYNEQFF. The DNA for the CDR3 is TGTGCCAGCAGCTCTTCTAGCGGGAGGGAGTACAATGAGCAGTTCTTC. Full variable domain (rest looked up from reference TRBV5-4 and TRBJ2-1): ETGVTQSPTHLIKTRGQQVTLRCSSQSGHNTVSWYQQALGQGPQFIFQYYREEENGRGNFPPRFSGLQFPNYSSELNVNALELDDSALYLCASSSSSGREYNEQFFGPGTRLTVL.

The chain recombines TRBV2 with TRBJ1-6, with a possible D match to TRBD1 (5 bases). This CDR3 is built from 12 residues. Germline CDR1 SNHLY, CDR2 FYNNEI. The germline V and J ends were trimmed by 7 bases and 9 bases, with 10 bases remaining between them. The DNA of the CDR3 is TGTGCCAGCAATAGGGGTTCTTCACCCCTCCACTTT. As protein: CASNRGSSPLHF.

The CDR3 sequence: CASSAGSGSGEQYF. The DNA of the CDR3 is TGTGCCAGCAGCGCTGGTAGCGGGAGCGGAGAGCAGTACTTC. The chain carries TRBV9 and TRBJ2-7; 9 nucleotides match TRBD2. The germline V gene has CDR1 SGDLS and CDR2 YYNGEE. This CDR3 region has 14 residues. Losses at the gene ends were 3 bases for V and 7 bases for J; bases not matched to a gene: 8.

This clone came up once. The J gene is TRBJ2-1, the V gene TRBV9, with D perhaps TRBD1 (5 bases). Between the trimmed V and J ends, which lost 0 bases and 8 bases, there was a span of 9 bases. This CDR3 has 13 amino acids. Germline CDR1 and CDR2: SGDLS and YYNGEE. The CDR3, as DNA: TGTGCCAGCAGCGTAGCTTCAGGGTATGAGCAGTTCTTC. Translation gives CASSVASGYEQFF.

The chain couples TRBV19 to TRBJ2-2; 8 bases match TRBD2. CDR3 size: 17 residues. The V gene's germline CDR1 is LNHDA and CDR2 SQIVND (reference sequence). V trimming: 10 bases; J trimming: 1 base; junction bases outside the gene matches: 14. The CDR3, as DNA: TGTGCCACCCAATTAGTCCAGCGGGGGTTGAACACCGGGGAGCTGTTTTTT. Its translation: CATQLVQRGLNTGELFF.

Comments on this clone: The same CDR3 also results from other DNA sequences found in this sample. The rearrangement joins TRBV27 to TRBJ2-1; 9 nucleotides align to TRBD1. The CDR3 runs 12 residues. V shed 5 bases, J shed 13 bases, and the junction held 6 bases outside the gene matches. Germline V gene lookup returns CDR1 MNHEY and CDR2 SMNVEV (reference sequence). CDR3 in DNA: TGTGCCAGCAGTCCCGCGGACAGGGGACAGTTCTTC. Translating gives CASSPADRGQFF.

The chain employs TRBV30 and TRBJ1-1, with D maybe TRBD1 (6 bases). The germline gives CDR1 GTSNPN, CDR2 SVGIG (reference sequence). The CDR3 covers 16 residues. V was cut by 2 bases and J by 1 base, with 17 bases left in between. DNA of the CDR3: TGTGCCTGGAGTCTAACACATGGGGGCGAGAACACTGAAGCTTTCTTT. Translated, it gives CAWSLTHGGENTEAFF.

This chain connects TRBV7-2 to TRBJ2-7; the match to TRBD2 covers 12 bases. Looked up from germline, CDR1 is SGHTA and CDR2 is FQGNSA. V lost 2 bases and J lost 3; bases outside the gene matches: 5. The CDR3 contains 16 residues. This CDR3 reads CASSLYLTSGSYEQYF. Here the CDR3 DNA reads TGTGCCAGCAGCTTATACCTGACTAGCGGGAGCTACGAGCAGTACTTC.

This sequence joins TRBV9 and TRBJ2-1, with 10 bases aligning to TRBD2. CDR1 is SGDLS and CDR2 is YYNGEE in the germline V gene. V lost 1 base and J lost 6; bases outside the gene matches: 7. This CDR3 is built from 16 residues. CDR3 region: CASSVTGLARGNEQFF. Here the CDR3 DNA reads TGTGCCAGCAGCGTAACGGGACTAGCGAGGGGCAATGAGCAGTTCTTC.

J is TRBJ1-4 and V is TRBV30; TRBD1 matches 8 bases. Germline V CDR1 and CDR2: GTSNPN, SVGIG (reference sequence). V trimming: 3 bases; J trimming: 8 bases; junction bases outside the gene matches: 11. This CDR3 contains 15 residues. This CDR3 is CAWRLGQGPREKLFF. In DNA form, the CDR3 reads TGTGCCTGGAGACTAGGACAGGGCCCTAGGGAAAAACTGTTTTTT.

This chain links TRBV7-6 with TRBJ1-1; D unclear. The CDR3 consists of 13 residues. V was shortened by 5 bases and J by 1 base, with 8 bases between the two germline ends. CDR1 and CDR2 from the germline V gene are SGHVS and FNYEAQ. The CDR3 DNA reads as TGTGCCAGCAGCCGTACATGGAACACTGAAGCTTTCTTT. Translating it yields CASSRTWNTEAFF.

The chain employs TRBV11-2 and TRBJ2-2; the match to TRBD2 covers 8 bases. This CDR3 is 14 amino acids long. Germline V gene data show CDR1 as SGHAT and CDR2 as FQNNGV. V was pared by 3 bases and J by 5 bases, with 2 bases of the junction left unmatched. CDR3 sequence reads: CASSFGLATGELFF. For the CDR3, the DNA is TGTGCCAGCAGCTTTGGACTAGCAACCGGGGAGCTGTTTTTT.